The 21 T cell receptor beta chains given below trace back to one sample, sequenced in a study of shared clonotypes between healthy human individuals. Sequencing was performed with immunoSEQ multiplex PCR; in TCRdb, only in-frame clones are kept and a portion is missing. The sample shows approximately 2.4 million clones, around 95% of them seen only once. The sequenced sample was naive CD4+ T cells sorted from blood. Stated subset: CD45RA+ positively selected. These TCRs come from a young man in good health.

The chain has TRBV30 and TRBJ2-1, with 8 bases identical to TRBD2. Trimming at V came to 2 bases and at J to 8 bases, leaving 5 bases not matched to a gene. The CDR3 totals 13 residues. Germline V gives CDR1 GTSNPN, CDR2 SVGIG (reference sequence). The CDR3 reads CAWSTRGGDEQFF. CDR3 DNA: TGTGCCTGGAGTACCCGGGGGGGAGATGAGCAGTTCTTC.

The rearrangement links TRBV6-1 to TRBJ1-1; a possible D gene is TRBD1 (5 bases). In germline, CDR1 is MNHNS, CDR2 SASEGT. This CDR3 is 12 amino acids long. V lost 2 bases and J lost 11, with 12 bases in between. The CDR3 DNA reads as TGTGCCAGCAGTGAAATAGGACATTCGGCTTTCTTT. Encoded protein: CASSEIGHSAFF.

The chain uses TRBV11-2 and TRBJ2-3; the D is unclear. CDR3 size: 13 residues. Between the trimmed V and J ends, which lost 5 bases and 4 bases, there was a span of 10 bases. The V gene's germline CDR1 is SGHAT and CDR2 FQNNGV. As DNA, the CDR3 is TGTGCCAGCAGCCCACGTAAGGCAGATACGCAGTATTTT. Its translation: CASSPRKADTQYF.

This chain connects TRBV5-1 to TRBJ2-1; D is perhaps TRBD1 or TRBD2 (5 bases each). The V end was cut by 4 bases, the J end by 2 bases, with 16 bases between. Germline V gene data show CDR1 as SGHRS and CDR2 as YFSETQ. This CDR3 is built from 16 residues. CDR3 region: CASSLDGAGAYNEQFF. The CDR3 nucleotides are TGCGCCAGCAGCCTAGATGGGGCGGGCGCCTACAATGAGCAGTTCTTC.

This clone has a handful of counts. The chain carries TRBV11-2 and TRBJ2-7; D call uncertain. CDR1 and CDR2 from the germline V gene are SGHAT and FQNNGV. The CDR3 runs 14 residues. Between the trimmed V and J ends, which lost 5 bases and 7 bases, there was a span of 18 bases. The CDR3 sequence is CASSPPLRLSEQYF. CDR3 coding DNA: TGTGCCAGCAGCCCCCCTTTAAGATTGTCTGAGCAGTACTTC.

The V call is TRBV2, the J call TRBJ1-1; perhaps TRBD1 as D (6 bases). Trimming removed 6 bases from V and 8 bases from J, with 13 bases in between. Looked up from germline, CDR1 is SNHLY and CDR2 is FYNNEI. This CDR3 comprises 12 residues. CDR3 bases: TGTGCCAGCAGGTGGACGGGGGGCGAAGCTTTCTTT. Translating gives CASRWTGGEAFF.

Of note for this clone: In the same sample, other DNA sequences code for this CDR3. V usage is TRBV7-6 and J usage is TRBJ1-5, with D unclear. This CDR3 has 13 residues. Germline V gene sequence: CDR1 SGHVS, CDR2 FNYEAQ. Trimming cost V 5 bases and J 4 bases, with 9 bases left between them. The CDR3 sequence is CASSADGNQPQHF. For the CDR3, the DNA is TGTGCCAGCAGCGCGGACGGTAATCAGCCCCAGCATTTT.

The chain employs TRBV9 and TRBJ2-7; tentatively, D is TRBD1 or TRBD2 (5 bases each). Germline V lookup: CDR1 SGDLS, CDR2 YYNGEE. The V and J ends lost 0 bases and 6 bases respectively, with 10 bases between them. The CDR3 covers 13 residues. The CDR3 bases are TGTGCCAGCAGCGTAGGCCCCGGGGCCGAGCAGTACTTC. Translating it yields CASSVGPGAEQYF.

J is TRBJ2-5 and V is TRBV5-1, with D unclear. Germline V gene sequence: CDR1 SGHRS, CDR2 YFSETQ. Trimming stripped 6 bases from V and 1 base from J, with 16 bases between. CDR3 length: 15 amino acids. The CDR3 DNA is TGCGCCAGCAAGGAAAACGTGGCGAGCCAAGAGACCCAGTACTTC. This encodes CASKENVASQETQYF.

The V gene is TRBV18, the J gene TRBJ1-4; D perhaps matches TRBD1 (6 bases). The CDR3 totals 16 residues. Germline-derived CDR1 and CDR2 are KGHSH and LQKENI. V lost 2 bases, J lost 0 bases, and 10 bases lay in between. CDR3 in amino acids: CASSPRTATTNEKLFF. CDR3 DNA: TGTGCCAGCTCACCAAGGACAGCCACAACTAATGAAAAACTGTTTTTT.

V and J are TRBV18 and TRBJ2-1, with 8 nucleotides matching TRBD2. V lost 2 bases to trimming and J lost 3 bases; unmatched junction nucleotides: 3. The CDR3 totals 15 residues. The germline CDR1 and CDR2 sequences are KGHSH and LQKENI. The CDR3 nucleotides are TGTGCCAGCTCACCAGGGCGGGAGGTCTACAATGAGCAGTTCTTC. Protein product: CASSPGREVYNEQFF.

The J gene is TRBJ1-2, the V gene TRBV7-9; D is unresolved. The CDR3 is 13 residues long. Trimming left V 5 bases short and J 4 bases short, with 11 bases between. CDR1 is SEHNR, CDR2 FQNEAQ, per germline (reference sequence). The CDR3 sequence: CASSPSDSYGYTF. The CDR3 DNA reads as TGTGCCAGCAGCCCGTCAGATAGCTATGGCTACACCTTC.

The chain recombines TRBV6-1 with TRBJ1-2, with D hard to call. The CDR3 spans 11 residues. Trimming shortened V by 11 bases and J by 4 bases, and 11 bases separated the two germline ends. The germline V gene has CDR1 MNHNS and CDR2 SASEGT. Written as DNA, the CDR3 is TGTGCCTTACCGGCCTCCTATGGCTACACCTTC. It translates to CALPASYGYTF.

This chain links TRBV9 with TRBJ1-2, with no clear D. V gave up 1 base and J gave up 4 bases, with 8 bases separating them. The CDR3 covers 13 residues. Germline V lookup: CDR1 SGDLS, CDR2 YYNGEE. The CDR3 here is CASSVSNSYGYTF. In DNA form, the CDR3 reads TGTGCCAGCAGCGTATCTAACAGCTATGGCTACACCTTC.

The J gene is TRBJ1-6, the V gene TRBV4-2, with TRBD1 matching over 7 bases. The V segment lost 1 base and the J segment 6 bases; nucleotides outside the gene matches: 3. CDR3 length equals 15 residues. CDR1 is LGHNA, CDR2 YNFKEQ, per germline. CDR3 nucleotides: TGTGCCAGCAGCCAAGGACAGGGTTTTAATTCACCCCTCCACTTT. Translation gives CASSQGQGFNSPLHF.

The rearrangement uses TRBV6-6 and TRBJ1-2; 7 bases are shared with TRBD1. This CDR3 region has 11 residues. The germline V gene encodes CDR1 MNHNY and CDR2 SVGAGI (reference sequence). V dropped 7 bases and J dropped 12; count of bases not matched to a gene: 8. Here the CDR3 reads CASKEQGRDTF. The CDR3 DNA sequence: TGTGCCAGCAAAGAACAGGGGAGGGACACCTTC.

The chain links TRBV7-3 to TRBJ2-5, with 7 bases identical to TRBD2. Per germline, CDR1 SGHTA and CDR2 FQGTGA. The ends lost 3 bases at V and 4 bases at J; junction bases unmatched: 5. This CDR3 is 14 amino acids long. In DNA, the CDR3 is TGTGCCAGCAGCTTGGGACTACAAGGAGAGACCCAGTACTTC. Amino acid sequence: CASSLGLQGETQYF.

The CDR3, as DNA: TGTGCCAGCAGCTCTGACAGAAACTATAACGAGCAGTACTTC. The encoded protein is CASSSDRNYNEQYF. This sequence joins TRBV7-9 and TRBJ2-7; D is perhaps TRBD1 (5 bases). From germline, CDR1 is SEHNR and CDR2 FQNEAQ (reference sequence). This CDR3 contains 14 residues. Trimming left V 4 bases short and J 5 bases short, with 15 bases between.

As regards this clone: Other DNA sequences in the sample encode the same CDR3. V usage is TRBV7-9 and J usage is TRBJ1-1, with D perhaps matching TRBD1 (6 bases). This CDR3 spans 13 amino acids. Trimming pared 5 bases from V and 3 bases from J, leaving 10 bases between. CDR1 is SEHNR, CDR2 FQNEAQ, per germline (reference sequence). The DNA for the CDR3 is TGTGCCAGCAGCCAAACAGGGTACACTGAAGCTTTCTTT. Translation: CASSQTGYTEAFF.

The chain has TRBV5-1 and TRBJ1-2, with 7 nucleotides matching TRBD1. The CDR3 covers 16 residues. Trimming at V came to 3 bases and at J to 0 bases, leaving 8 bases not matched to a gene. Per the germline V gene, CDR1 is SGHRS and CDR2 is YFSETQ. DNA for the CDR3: TGCGCCAGCAGCTCGGGACAGAGGTATCCTAACTATGGCTACACCTTC. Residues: CASSSGQRYPNYGYTF. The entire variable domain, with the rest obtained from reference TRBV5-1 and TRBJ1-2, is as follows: KAGVTQTPRYLIKTRGQQVTLSCSPISGHRSVSWYQQTPGQGLQFLFEYFSETQRNKGNFPGRFSGRQFSNSRSEMNVSTLELGDSALYLCASSSGQRYPNYGYTFGSGTRLTVV.

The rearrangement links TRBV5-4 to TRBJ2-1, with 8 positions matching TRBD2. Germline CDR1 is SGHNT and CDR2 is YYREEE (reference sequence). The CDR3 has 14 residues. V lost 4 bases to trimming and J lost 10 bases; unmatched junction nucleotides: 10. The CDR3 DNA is TGTGCCAGCAGCCCAGGGACTAGAGACGAAGAGCAGTTCTTC. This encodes CASSPGTRDEEQFF.